The present TCR beta chain was sequenced within a study of shared clonotypes between healthy human individuals. Assay: immunoSEQ multiplex PCR; the TCRdb copy retains only in-frame clones and omits some. The profile shows 2 million to 3 million clones, under 95% of them singletons. Comment on this clone: Other DNA sequences within the sample encode an identical CDR3.

Sequencing input: naive CD4+ T cells from PBMCs. Noted subset: CD45RA+ positively selected. This clonotype was obtained from a man between 18 and 35 years old in good health. Some clones in this sample may be carry-over from other donors' samples.

The DNA for the CDR3 is TGCGCCAGCAGCTTGGCACCAGGGGGCCAAGAGACCCAGTACTTC. Translated, it gives CASSLAPGGQETQYF. The chain is built from TRBV5-1 and TRBJ2-5, with 7 bases identical to TRBD1. V gave up 0 bases and J gave up 1 base; unmatched junction bases: 3. The CDR3 spans 15 residues. Germline V lookup: CDR1 SGHRS, CDR2 YFSETQ.